The 7 T cell receptor beta chains below all came from one sample that was sequenced in a study of PD-1 blockade in classical Hodgkin lymphoma. TCRdb's table, derived via immunoSEQ multiplex PCR, lists solely in-frame clones and lacks some. The repertoire holds about 100,000 clones, with roughly 91% as singletons. All patients relapsed after autologous stem cell transplantation, and brentuximab vedotin exposure varied. Specimen: peripheral blood mononuclear cells (PBMCs), collected before the second cycle of nivolumab. Receptors were obtained from a human donor with classical Hodgkin lymphoma.

J is TRBJ2-5 and V is TRBV4-3; 8 bases agree with TRBD2. V gave up 1 base and J gave up 5 bases; unmatched junction bases: 6. Germline values: CDR1 LGHNA, CDR2 YSLEER. CDR3 size: 15 residues. The CDR3 region has the DNA TGCGCCAGCAGCCAAGCCGGGGGGGCCCTCGAGACCCAGTACTTC. Protein sequence: CASSQAGGALETQYF.

V usage is TRBV5-1 and J usage is TRBJ2-3, with D possibly matching TRBD1 (6 bases). The germline V gene has CDR1 SGHRS and CDR2 YFSETQ. The CDR3 spans 15 residues. The V end was cut by 7 bases, the J end by 0 bases, with 15 bases between. The CDR3 DNA reads TGCGCCAGCCAAGACGGGACACATAGCACAGATACGCAGTATTTT. It specifies CASQDGTHSTDTQYF.

The chain joins TRBV6-5 to TRBJ2-6; D is uncertain. The CDR3 spans 15 residues. Germline V lookup: CDR1 MNHEY, CDR2 SVGAGI. Trimming shortened V by 6 bases and J by 0 bases, and 9 bases separated the two germline ends. The CDR3 DNA is TGTGCCAGCAGCCGCCAGTCCTCTGGGGCCAACGTCCTGACTTTC. Protein product: CASSRQSSGANVLTF.

The chain links TRBV9 to TRBJ2-7; TRBD2 agrees at 8 bases. The CDR3 runs 15 residues. Unmatched junction bases numbered 6, after V lost 1 base and J lost 3 bases. Germline loops: CDR1 SGDLS, CDR2 YYNGEE. Written as DNA, the CDR3 is TGTGCCAGCAGCGTATCAGGGCGGGGGGACTACGAGCAGTACTTC. Protein sequence: CASSVSGRGDYEQYF.

The V gene is TRBV28, the J gene TRBJ1-2; 7 positions match TRBD1. The CDR3 length is 14 residues. Trimming at V came to 5 bases and at J to 4 bases, leaving 7 bases not matched to a gene. Germline CDR1 reads MDHEN; CDR2 reads SYDVKM. Here the CDR3 DNA reads TGTGCCAGCAGTCCCCCCGACAGGGCCTATGGCTACACCTTC. It translates to CASSPPDRAYGYTF.

The chain uses TRBV2 and TRBJ2-3; no clear D gene. CDR3 length: 14 residues. The V end lost 4 bases, the J end lost 1 base, and 9 bases lay between the germline ends. Germline V CDR1 and CDR2: SNHLY, FYNNEI. For the CDR3, the DNA is TGTGCCAGCAGTGTCGGGTCGGGCACAGATACGCAGTATTTT. Amino acids: CASSVGSGTDTQYF. The whole variable domain, filled in from reference TRBV2 and TRBJ2-3, reads EPEVTQTPSHQVTQMGQEVILRCVPISNHLYFYWYRQILGQKVEFLVSFYNNEISEKSEIFDDQFSVERPDGSNFTLKIRSTKLEDSAMYFCASSVGSGTDTQYFGPGTRLTVL.

The chain has TRBV15 and TRBJ2-5, with D possibly TRBD2 on 6 matching bases. The CDR3 runs to 13 residues. V lost 3 bases and J 5 bases, leaving 10 bases between the germline ends. Germline CDR1 reads LNHNV; CDR2 reads YYDKDF (reference sequence). The CDR3 is CATSRRGWETQYF. CDR3 coding DNA: TGTGCCACCAGCAGGCGGGGTTGGGAGACCCAGTACTTC.